This is a list of T cell receptor beta chains from one sample in a study of early T cells in non-severe SARS-CoV-2 infection. TCRdb passed the 5' RACE reads through MiXCR, listing each CDR3 protein once. The table has 55,000 or so distinct CDR3 sequences, more than 9% seen once; the top ten hold roughly a tenth. Sequenced sample: whole blood. The receptors derive from an adult who was a healthcare worker with PCR-confirmed SARS-CoV-2 infection or an uninfected control (not recorded which). Both conserved end residues are part of each CDR3.

cdr3_length: 14; j_call: TRBJ1-1; v_call: TRBV30; cdr3_aa: CAWARFRKNTEAFF
cdr3_length: 15; j_call: TRBJ2-7; v_call: TRBV18; cdr3_aa: CASSVTGQGGHEQYF
cdr3_length: 15; j_call: TRBJ2-5; v_call: TRBV18; cdr3_aa: CASSRLRQSQETQYF
cdr3_length: 13; j_call: TRBJ1-2; v_call: TRBV29-1; cdr3_aa: CSVNSDGEYGYTF
cdr3_length: 15; j_call: TRBJ1-2; v_call: TRBV7-9; cdr3_aa: CASSLDMAFNYGYTF
cdr3_length: 14; j_call: TRBJ2-7; v_call: TRBV4-2; cdr3_aa: CASSPDLGEYEQYF
cdr3_length: 19; j_call: TRBJ2-6; v_call: TRBV28; cdr3_aa: CASSVSPLKQGAGANVLTF
cdr3_length: 16; j_call: TRBJ2-4; v_call: TRBV2; cdr3_aa: CASSATGALAKNIQYF
cdr3_length: 14; j_call: TRBJ1-1; v_call: TRBV3-1; cdr3_aa: CASSQTAGGTEAFF
cdr3_length: 15; j_call: TRBJ2-5; v_call: TRBV5-5; cdr3_aa: CASSLSPWQGETQYF
cdr3_length: 16; j_call: TRBJ2-1; v_call: TRBV6-5; cdr3_aa: CASSSGLAGGFNEQFF
cdr3_length: 15; j_call: TRBJ1-2; v_call: TRBV5-1; cdr3_aa: CASTWRGRANYGYTF
cdr3_length: 15; j_call: TRBJ2-1; v_call: TRBV6-1; cdr3_aa: CAHQATRGSSNEQFF
cdr3_length: 16; j_call: TRBJ2-1; v_call: TRBV5-4; cdr3_aa: CASSSGGPADSNEQFF
cdr3_length: 16; j_call: TRBJ2-7; v_call: TRBV3-1; cdr3_aa: CASSPLDRGAENEQYF
cdr3_length: 14; j_call: TRBJ1-2; v_call: TRBV28; cdr3_aa: CASSLLAGGYGYTF
cdr3_length: 12; j_call: TRBJ2-1; v_call: TRBV25-1; cdr3_aa: CASSGTVKEQFF
cdr3_length: 13; j_call: TRBJ2-5; v_call: TRBV12-3/TRBV12-4; cdr3_aa: CASSLLHEGTQYF
cdr3_length: 14; j_call: TRBJ2-1; v_call: TRBV11-2; cdr3_aa: CASRLGRTTQRQFF
cdr3_length: 15; j_call: TRBJ2-3; v_call: TRBV5-5; cdr3_aa: CASSLQGRRTDTQYF
cdr3_length: 12; j_call: TRBJ2-3; v_call: TRBV2; cdr3_aa: CASSGQGETQYF
cdr3_length: 12; j_call: TRBJ1-4; v_call: TRBV19; cdr3_aa: CASTQRGEKLFF
cdr3_length: 14; j_call: TRBJ2-7; v_call: TRBV20-1; cdr3_aa: CSAFAGGWGYEQYF
cdr3_length: 13; j_call: TRBJ2-5; v_call: TRBV5-1; cdr3_aa: CASSLSEQETQYF
cdr3_length: 14; j_call: TRBJ1-2; v_call: TRBV20-1; cdr3_aa: CSALTRDSKDGYTF
cdr3_length: 14; j_call: TRBJ1-2; v_call: TRBV15; cdr3_aa: CATSRANANYGYTF
cdr3_length: 11; j_call: TRBJ2-3; v_call: TRBV3-1; cdr3_aa: CASSLGQLQYF
cdr3_length: 16; j_call: TRBJ2-5; v_call: TRBV2; cdr3_aa: CASRKGLAGGQETQYF
cdr3_length: 11; j_call: TRBJ2-7; v_call: TRBV29-1; cdr3_aa: CSVDRGGEQYF
cdr3_length: 17; j_call: TRBJ1-3; v_call: TRBV12-3/TRBV12-4; cdr3_aa: CASSFYLGTGSGNTIYF
cdr3_length: 13; j_call: TRBJ2-7; v_call: TRBV29-1; cdr3_aa: CSVVSGGTYEQYF
cdr3_length: 19; j_call: TRBJ2-4; v_call: TRBV21-1; cdr3_aa: CATLLGHSADFLAKNIQYF
cdr3_length: 12; j_call: TRBJ1-2; v_call: TRBV28; cdr3_aa: CASSLGYYGYTF
cdr3_length: 14; j_call: TRBJ2-7; v_call: TRBV11-2; cdr3_aa: CASSQLAGGSEQYF
cdr3_length: 16; j_call: TRBJ2-5; v_call: TRBV4-2; cdr3_aa: CASSQDRLAGKETQYF
cdr3_length: 17; j_call: TRBJ1-2; v_call: TRBV3-1; cdr3_aa: CASSPRDRGRYDYGYTF
cdr3_length: 15; j_call: TRBJ2-3; v_call: TRBV4-2; cdr3_aa: CASSQDRGGPDTQYF
cdr3_length: 15; j_call: TRBJ2-3; v_call: TRBV4-1; cdr3_aa: CASSQEGLERDTQYF
cdr3_length: 15; j_call: TRBJ2-5; v_call: TRBV11-2; cdr3_aa: CASSPRGGIGETQYF
cdr3_length: 14; j_call: TRBJ1-6; v_call: TRBV18; cdr3_aa: CASSSGGEGSPLHF
cdr3_length: 10; j_call: TRBJ2-3; v_call: TRBV29-1; cdr3_aa: CSVTFDTQYF
cdr3_length: 18; j_call: TRBJ2-1; v_call: TRBV11-1; cdr3_aa: CASSSTYTLAGGSNEQFF
cdr3_length: 15; j_call: TRBJ2-7; v_call: TRBV20-1; cdr3_aa: CSARDPDRGRYEQYF
cdr3_length: 13; j_call: TRBJ1-1; v_call: TRBV29-1; cdr3_aa: CSAGTDSNTEAFF
cdr3_length: 13; j_call: TRBJ2-1; v_call: TRBV7-2; cdr3_aa: CASSSDWYNEQFF
cdr3_length: 13; j_call: TRBJ1-6; v_call: TRBV12-3/TRBV12-4; cdr3_aa: CASRPRQNSPLHF
cdr3_length: 15; j_call: TRBJ1-1; v_call: TRBV10-1; cdr3_aa: CASSESRRTGTEAFF
cdr3_length: 13; j_call: TRBJ2-7; v_call: TRBV18; cdr3_aa: CASSPGQEAEQYF
cdr3_length: 12; j_call: TRBJ2-7; v_call: TRBV7-4; cdr3_aa: CASSLFEYEQYF
cdr3_length: 16; j_call: TRBJ2-2; v_call: TRBV28; cdr3_aa: CASSFIWTSGPGELFF
cdr3_length: 14; j_call: TRBJ2-3; v_call: TRBV18; cdr3_aa: CASSPRGGQDTQYF
cdr3_length: 12; j_call: TRBJ2-7; v_call: TRBV18; cdr3_aa: CASSPVDYEQYF
cdr3_length: 13; j_call: TRBJ2-3; v_call: TRBV20-1; cdr3_aa: CSVPEGYTDTQYF
cdr3_length: 13; j_call: TRBJ1-1; v_call: TRBV18; cdr3_aa: CASSAQANTEAFF